One and the same sample provided the 10 T cell receptor beta chains below, sequenced in a study of blood T cell repertoires in COVID-19. Assay used: immunoSEQ multiplex PCR; TCRdb lists only in-frame clones, some missing. The sample lists about 300,000 clones; around 86% were seen once. Sequencing was performed on PBMCs or T cells enriched from blood (not recorded which). Receptors originate from a woman aged 35 to 49 who had recovered from COVID-19.

This clone was detected only once. J is TRBJ2-7 and V is TRBV6-5; the D is unclear. CDR3 length equals 14 residues. V was trimmed by 8 bases and J by 1 base, leaving 15 bases between them. CDR1 and CDR2 (germline): MNHEY, SVGAGI. The CDR3 region is CASRLLADSYEQYF. The CDR3, as DNA: TGTGCCAGCCGCCTTCTGGCGGATTCCTACGAGCAGTACTTC.

The V call is TRBV5-6, the J call TRBJ2-3; D might be TRBD2 (5 bases). Trimming removed 4 bases at V and 8 bases at J, with 20 bases between. CDR3 length: 15 amino acids. The germline gives CDR1 SGHDT, CDR2 YYEEEE. The CDR3 sequence is CASSAGRNRGGTQYF. For the CDR3, the DNA is TGTGCCAGCAGCGCCGGACGGAATCGGGGTGGTACGCAGTATTTT. Variable domain in full (rest from reference TRBV5-6 and TRBJ2-3): DAGVTQSPTHLIKTRGQQVTLRCSPKSGHDTVSWYQQALGQGPQFIFQYYEEEERQRGNFPDRFSGHQFPNYSSELNVNALLLGDSALYLCASSAGRNRGGTQYFGPGTRLTVL.

CDR3 bases: TGTGCCAGCAGCTTGGATGGGACAGGGGATGAAAAACTGTTTTTT. Protein: CASSLDGTGDEKLFF. The rearrangement links TRBV5-6 to TRBJ1-4, with 10 bases aligning to TRBD1. Trimming cost V 0 bases and J 6 bases; bases outside gene matches: 2. CDR1 and CDR2 from the germline V gene are SGHDT and YYEEEE. The CDR3 covers 15 residues.

This chain links TRBV21-1 with TRBJ2-7; TRBD2 was called by the table and not checked on the DNA. TRBV21-1 is tagged as a pseudogene. The CDR3 extends over 16 amino acids. CDR3 in amino acids: CASSTDLGSSSYEQYF. In nucleotides, the CDR3 is TGTGCCAGCAGTACAGATCTAGGGAGCAGCTCCTACGAGCAGTACTTC.

This clone was observed a handful of times. The chain combines TRBV2 with TRBJ2-7, with unresolved D. This CDR3 is 14 amino acids long. V lost 1 base and J lost 1, with 8 bases in between. The V gene's germline CDR1 is SNHLY and CDR2 FYNNEI. Here the CDR3 DNA reads TGTGCCAGCAGTGAAGAGCTGGTATCCTACGAGCAGTACTTC. Translating gives CASSEELVSYEQYF.

A note on this clone: The sample has other DNA sequences that encode this CDR3 too. The rearrangement links TRBV27 to TRBJ2-2; D possibly corresponds to TRBD1 (6 bases). Germline CDR1 MNHEY, CDR2 SMNVEV (reference sequence). V was pared by 5 bases and J by 6 bases, with 10 bases between. The CDR3 loop spans 13 amino acids. The CDR3 nucleotides are TGTGCCAGCAGTCGGACAGTAGCCGGGGAGCTGTTTTTT. It specifies CASSRTVAGELFF.

V usage is TRBV29-1 and J usage is TRBJ2-2; D is unresolved. The CDR3 consists of 14 residues. The germline V gene has CDR1 SQVTM and CDR2 ANQGSEA. V was pared by 4 bases and J by 1 base, with 10 bases between. CDR3 region: CSVVTDLNTGELFF. CDR3 DNA sequence: TGCAGCGTTGTAACAGACCTGAACACCGGGGAGCTGTTTTTT.

The J gene is TRBJ2-5, the V gene TRBV4-1; 11 bases fit TRBD1. Trimming removed 2 bases from V and 5 bases from J; junction bases left unmatched: 7. CDR1 MGHRA and CDR2 YSYEKL come from the germline V gene. There are 16 residues in the CDR3. The CDR3: CASSQSGTGGLETQYF. CDR3 nucleotides: TGCGCCAGCAGCCAATCCGGGACAGGGGGTTTGGAGACCCAGTACTTC.

V usage is TRBV2 and J usage is TRBJ2-1, with 12 bases that match TRBD2. Germline lookup yields CDR1 SNHLY and CDR2 FYNNEI. V gave up 1 base and J gave up 10 bases; unmatched junction bases: 2. This CDR3 is built from 14 residues. CDR3 sequence reads: CASSEVGTSGEQFF. The CDR3, as DNA: TGTGCCAGCAGTGAAGTCGGGACTAGCGGGGAGCAGTTCTTC.

In DNA, the CDR3 is TGTGCCAGCAGGACCCGGGGCGGGGGGTCCCAAGAGACCCAGTACTTC. Translated, it gives CASRTRGGGSQETQYF. The chain recombines TRBV5-5 with TRBJ2-5; 8 nucleotides match TRBD2. V dropped 5 bases and J dropped 1; count of bases not matched to a gene: 10. Germline V gene lookup returns CDR1 SGHKS and CDR2 YYEKEE (reference sequence). The CDR3 runs to 16 residues.